This T cell receptor beta chain was retrieved from a study of neurological immune-mediated disorders. Study observations and caveats: Multiple sclerosis was found to have the least TCR clonal expansion, below healthy controls, and HTLV-1-associated myelopathy the most.

The sample holds many counts of this clonotype. Its antigen is undetermined. Time point of the sample: longitudinal time-point 3. Preparation of the unsorted libraries drew on 2 million PBMCs stored at -80 C. The V gene end was trimmed by 0 bases and the J gene end by 8 bases; junction bases not matched to a gene: 8. Germline-derived CDR1 and CDR2 are SGHRS and YFSETQ. The CDR3 has 15 amino acids. The team produced cDNA through 5'RACE using 10-nucleotide random UMIs. TCRdb ran MiXCR on the 5' RACE reads and lists one entry per CDR3 protein. The sample carries approximately 47,000 distinct CDR3 sequences, 9.5% to 15% recorded once.

The J gene is TRBJ1-2, the V gene TRBV5-1; the match to TRBD1 covers 9 bases. This TCR came from a male donor with HTLV-1-associated myelopathy (HAM/TSP). Sequencing input: PBMCs. The chain's CDR3 is CASSLAGTGPAGYTF. For the CDR3, the DNA is TGCGCCAGCAGCTTGGCCGGGACAGGGCCGGCGGGCTACACCTTC.